Only one count was recorded for the clone carrying this TCR beta chain. The sample originates from a study of shared clonotypes between healthy human individuals. Germline CDR1 and CDR2: SGHRS and YFSETQ. V dropped 5 bases and J dropped 6; count of bases not matched to a gene: 7. This CDR3 has 14 residues. Sequencing used immunoSEQ multiplex PCR; TCRdb keeps in-frame clones, though not all of them. The table includes about 510,000 clones, about four fifths detected once. Sequenced sample: PBMCs. The V and J genes are TRBV5-1 and TRBJ2-3; 9 bases align to TRBD1. The TCR originated in a woman between 35 and 50 years old in good health. Some clones in this sample may be carry-over from other donors' samples. CDR3 sequence (DNA): TGCGCCAGCAGATCCGGGACAGGGTTCGATACGCAGTATTTT. It encodes CASRSGTGFDTQYF. The full variable domain, rest sourced from reference TRBV5-1 and TRBJ2-3, is KAGVTQTPRYLIKTRGQQVTLSCSPISGHRSVSWYQQTPGQGLQFLFEYFSETQRNKGNFPGRFSGRQFSNSRSEMNVSTLELGDSALYLCASRSGTGFDTQYFGPGTRLTVL.